The TCR beta chain under discussion was sequenced for a study of blood T cell repertoires in COVID-19. Assay used: immunoSEQ multiplex PCR; TCRdb lists only in-frame clones, some missing. The top ten hold 8% to 9% of the sample, which has over 150,000 clones, around 84% seen once. This CDR3 contains 12 residues. CDR1 is LNHDA and CDR2 is SQIVND in the germline V gene (reference sequence). With 3 bases removed from V and 5 bases from J, the gap between germline ends came to 7 bases. The J gene is TRBJ2-5, the V gene TRBV19; no definite D call. The TCR originated in an older woman with COVID-19, enrolled during active disease. The sequenced material came from peripheral blood. The CDR3 protein is CASSIYGETQYF. CDR3 in DNA: TGTGCCAGTAGTATTTACGGGGAGACCCAGTACTTC.